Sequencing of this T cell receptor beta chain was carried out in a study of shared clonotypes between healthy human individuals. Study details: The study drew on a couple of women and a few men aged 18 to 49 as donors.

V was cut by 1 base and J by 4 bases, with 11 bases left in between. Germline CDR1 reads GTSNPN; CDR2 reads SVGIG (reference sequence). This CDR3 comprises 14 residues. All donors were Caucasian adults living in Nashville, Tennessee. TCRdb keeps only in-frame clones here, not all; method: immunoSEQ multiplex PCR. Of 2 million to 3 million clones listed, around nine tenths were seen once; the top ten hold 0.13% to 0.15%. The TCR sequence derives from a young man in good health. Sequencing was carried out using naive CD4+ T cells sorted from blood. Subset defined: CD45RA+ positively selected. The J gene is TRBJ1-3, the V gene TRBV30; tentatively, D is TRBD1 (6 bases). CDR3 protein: CAWSGYREGNTIYF. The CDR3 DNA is TGTGCCTGGAGTGGGTACAGGGAGGGAAACACCATATATTTT.